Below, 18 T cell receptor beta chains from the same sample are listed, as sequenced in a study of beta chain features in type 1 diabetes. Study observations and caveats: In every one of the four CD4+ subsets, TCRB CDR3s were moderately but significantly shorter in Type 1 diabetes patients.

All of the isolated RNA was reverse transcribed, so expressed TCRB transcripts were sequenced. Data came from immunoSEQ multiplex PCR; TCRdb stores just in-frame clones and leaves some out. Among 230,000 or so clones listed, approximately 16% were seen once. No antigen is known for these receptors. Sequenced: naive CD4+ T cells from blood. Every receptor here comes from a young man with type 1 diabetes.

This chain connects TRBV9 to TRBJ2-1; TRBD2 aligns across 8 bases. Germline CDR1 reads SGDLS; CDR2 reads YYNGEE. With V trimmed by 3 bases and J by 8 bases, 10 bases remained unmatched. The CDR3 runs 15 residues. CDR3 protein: CASSDQPGGWDEQFF. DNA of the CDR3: TGTGCCAGCAGCGACCAGCCGGGAGGGTGGGATGAGCAGTTCTTC.

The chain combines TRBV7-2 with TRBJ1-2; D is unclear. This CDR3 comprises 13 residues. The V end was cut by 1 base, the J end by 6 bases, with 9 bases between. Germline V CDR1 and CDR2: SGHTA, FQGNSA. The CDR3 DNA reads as TGTGCCAGCAGCTTAGAGTACAGTAATGGCTACACCTTC. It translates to CASSLEYSNGYTF.

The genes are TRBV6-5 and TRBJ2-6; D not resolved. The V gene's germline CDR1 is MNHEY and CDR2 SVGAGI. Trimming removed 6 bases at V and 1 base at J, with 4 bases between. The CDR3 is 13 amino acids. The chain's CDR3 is CASRKSGANVLTF. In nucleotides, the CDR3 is TGTGCCAGCAGGAAATCTGGGGCCAACGTCCTGACTTTC.

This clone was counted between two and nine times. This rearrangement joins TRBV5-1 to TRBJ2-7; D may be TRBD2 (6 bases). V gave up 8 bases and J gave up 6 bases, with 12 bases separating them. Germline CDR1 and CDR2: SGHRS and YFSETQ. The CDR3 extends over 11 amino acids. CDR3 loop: CASGSGFEQYF. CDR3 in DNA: TGCGCCAGTGGTAGCGGCTTCGAGCAGTACTTC.

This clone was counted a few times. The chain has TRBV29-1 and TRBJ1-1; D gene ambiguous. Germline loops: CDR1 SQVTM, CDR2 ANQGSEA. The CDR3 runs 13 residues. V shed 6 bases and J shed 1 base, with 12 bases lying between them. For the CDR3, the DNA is TGCAGCGTGATGACGCCCGCGAACACTGAAGCTTTCTTT. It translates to CSVMTPANTEAFF.

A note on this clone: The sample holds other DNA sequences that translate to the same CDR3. The CDR3 spells CASSLNTGELFF. The CDR3 bases are TGTGCCAGCAGCTTAAACACCGGGGAGCTGTTTTTT. The chain employs TRBV7-9 and TRBJ2-2; D ambiguous. Deletions cut 2 bases from V and 2 bases from J, with 0 bases between. This CDR3 spans 12 amino acids. Per germline, CDR1 SEHNR and CDR2 FQNEAQ (reference sequence).

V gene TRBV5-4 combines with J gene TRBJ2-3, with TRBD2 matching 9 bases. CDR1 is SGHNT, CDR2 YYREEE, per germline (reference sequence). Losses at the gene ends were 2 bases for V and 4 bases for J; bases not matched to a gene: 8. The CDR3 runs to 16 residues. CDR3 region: CASSFLAGGPSDTQYF. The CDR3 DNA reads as TGTGCCAGCAGCTTCTTGGCGGGAGGGCCCTCAGATACGCAGTATTTT.

The CDR3 DNA is TGCAGCGCGCGGGACAGTTCTTATAGCAATCAGCCCCAGCATTTT. Amino acid sequence: CSARDSSYSNQPQHF. The rearrangement joins TRBV29-1 to TRBJ1-5, with 7 bases matching TRBD1. J was trimmed by 0 bases and V by 7 bases; bases with no gene match: 9. This CDR3 is built from 15 residues. Germline-derived CDR1 and CDR2 are SQVTM and ANQGSEA.

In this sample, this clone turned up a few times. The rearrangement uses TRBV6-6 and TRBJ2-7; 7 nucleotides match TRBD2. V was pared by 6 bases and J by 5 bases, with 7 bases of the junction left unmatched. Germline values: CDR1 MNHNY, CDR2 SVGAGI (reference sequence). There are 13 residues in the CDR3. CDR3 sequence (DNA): TGTGCCAGCAGAAGCGGGACCCACGACGAGCAGTACTTC. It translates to CASRSGTHDEQYF.

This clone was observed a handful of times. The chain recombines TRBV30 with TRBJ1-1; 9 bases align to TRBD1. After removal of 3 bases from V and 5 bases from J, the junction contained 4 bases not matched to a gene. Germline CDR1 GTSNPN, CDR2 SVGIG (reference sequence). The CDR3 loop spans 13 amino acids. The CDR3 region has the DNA TGTGCCTGGAGGACCGGGACAGGGACTGAAGCTTTCTTT. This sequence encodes CAWRTGTGTEAFF. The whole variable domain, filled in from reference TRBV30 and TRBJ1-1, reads SQTIHQWPATLVQPVGSPLSLECTVEGTSNPNLYWYRQAAGRGLQLLFYSVGIGQISSEVPQNLSASRPQDRQFILSSKKLLLSDSGFYLCAWRTGTGTEAFFGQGTRLTVV.

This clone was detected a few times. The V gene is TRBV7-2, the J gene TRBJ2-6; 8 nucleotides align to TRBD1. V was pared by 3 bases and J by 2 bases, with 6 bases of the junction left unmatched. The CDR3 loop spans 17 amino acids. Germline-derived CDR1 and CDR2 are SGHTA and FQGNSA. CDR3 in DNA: TGTGCCAGCAGCTTCGGACAGGGCTACACTGGGGCCAACGTCCTGACTTTC. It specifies CASSFGQGYTGANVLTF.

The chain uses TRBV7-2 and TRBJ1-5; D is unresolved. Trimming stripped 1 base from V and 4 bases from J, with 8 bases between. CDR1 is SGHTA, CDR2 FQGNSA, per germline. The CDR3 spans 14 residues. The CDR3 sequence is CASSLVSFNQPQHF. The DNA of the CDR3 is TGTGCCAGCAGCTTAGTTAGCTTTAATCAGCCCCAGCATTTT.

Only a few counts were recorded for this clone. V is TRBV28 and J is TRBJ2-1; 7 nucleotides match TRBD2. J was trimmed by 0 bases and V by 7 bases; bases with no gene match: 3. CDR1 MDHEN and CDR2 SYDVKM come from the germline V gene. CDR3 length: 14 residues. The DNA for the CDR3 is TGTGCCAGCAAATCTAGCGGCTCCTACAATGAGCAGTTCTTC. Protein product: CASKSSGSYNEQFF.

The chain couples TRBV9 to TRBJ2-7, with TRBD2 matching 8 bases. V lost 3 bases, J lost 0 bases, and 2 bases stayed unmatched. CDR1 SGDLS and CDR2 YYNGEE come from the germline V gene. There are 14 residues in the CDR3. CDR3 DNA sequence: TGTGCCAGCAGCGCTAGCGGGTACTCCTACGAGCAGTACTTC. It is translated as CASSASGYSYEQYF.

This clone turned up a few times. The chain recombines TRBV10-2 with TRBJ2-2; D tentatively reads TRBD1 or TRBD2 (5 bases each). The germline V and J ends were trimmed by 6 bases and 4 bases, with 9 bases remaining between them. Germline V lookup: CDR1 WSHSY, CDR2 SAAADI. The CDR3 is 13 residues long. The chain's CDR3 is CASRSGTTGELFF. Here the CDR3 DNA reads TGCGCCAGCAGGTCAGGGACCACCGGGGAGCTGTTTTTT.

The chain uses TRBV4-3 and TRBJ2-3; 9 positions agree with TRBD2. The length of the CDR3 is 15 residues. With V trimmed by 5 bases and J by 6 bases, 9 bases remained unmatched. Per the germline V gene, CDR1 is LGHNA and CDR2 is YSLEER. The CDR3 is CASSSGSGSGDTQYF. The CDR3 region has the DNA TGCGCCAGCAGCAGCGGTAGCGGGAGTGGGGATACGCAGTATTTT.

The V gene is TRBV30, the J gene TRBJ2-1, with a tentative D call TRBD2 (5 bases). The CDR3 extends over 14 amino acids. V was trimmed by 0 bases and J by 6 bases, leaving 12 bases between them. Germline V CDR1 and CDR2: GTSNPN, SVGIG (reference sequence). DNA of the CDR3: TGTGCCTGGAGTGTAAGTCTAGCCACCAATGAGCAGTTCTTC. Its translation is CAWSVSLATNEQFF.

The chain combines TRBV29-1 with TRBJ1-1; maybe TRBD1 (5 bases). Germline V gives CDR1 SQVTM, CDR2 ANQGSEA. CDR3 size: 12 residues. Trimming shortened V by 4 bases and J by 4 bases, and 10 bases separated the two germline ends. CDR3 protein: CSVARGVTEAFF. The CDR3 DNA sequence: TGCAGCGTTGCACGGGGGGTCACTGAAGCTTTCTTT. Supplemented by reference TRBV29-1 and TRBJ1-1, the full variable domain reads SAVISQKPSRDICQRGTSLTIQCQVDSQVTMMFWYRQQPGQSLTLIATANQGSEATYESGFVIDKFPISRPNLTFSTLTVSNMSPEDSSIYLCSVARGVTEAFFGQGTRLTVV.